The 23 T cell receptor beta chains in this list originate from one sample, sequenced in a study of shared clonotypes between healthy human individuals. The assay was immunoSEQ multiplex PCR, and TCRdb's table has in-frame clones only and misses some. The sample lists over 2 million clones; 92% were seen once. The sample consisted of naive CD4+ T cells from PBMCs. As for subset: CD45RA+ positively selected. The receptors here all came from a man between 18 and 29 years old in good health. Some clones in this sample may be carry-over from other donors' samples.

CDR3 in amino acids: CASSLGGVSAYNEQFF. The CDR3 bases are TGTGCCAGCAGCTTGGGTGGCGTGTCAGCCTACAATGAGCAGTTCTTC. The V call is TRBV5-4, the J call TRBJ2-1; no reliable D call. The CDR3 totals 16 residues. The germline V gene encodes CDR1 SGHNT and CDR2 YYREEE (reference sequence). The V gene lost 0 bases and the J gene lost 2 bases, with 12 bases spanning the gap.

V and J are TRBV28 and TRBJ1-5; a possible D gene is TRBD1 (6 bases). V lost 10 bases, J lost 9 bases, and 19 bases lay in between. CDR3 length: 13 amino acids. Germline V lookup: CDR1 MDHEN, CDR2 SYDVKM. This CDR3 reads CATHRDTGMPQHF. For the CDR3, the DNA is TGTGCCACTCACCGGGACACAGGCATGCCCCAGCATTTT.

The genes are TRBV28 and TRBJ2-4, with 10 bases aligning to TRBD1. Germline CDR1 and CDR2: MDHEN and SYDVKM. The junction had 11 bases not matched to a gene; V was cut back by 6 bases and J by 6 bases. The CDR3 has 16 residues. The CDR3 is CASSPMGGDRGNIQYF. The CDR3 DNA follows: TGTGCCAGCAGCCCCATGGGAGGGGACAGGGGAAACATTCAGTACTTC.

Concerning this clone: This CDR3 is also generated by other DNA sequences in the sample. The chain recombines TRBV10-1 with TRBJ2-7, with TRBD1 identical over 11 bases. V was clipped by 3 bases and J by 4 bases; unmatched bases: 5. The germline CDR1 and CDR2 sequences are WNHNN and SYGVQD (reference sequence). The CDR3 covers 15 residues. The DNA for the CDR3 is TGCGCCAGCAGTGACCCGGGACAGGGGGTTTACGAGCAGTACTTC. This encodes CASSDPGQGVYEQYF.

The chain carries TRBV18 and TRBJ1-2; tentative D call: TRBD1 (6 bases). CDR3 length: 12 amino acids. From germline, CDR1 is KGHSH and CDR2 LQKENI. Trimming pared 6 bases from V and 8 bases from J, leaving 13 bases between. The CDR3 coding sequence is TGTGCCAGCTCCCCGGACAGTTCGGGCTACACCTTC. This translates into CASSPDSSGYTF.

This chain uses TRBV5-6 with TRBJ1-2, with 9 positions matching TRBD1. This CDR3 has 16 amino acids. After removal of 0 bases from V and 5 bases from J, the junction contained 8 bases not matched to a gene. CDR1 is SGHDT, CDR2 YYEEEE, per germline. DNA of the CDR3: TGTGCCAGCAGCTTGGTTGTGACAGGGGGAGAATATGGCTACACCTTC. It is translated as CASSLVVTGGEYGYTF.

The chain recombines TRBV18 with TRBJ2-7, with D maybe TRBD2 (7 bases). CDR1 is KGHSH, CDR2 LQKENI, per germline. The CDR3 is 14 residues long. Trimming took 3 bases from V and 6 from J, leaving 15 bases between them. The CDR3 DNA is TGTGCCAGCTCACCGGGAGGGGGTGAAATCGAGCAGTACTTC. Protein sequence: CASSPGGGEIEQYF.

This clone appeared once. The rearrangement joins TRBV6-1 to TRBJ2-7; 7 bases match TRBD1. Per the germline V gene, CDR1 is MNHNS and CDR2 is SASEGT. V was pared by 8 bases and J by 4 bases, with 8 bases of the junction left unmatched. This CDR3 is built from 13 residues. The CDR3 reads CASEVRGLYEQYF. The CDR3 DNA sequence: TGTGCCAGCGAGGTGAGGGGGCTTTACGAGCAGTACTTC.

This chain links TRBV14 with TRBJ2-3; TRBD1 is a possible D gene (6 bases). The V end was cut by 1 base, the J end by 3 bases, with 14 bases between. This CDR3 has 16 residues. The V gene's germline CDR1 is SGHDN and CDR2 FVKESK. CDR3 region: CASSQGYNRVTDTQYF. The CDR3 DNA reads TGTGCCAGCAGCCAAGGTTATAACAGGGTTACAGATACGCAGTATTTT.

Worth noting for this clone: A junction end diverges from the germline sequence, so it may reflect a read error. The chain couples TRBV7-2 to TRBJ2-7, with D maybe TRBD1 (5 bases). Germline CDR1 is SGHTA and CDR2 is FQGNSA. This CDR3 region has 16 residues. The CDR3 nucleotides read TGTGCCAGCAGCTTACCGGCCAGGGCCGTCTCCCACGAGCAGTACTTC. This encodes CASSLPARAVSHEQYF. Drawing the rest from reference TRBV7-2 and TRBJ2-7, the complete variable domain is GAGVSQSPSNKVTEKGKDVELRCDPISGHTALYWYRQSLGQGLEFLIYFQGNSAPDKSGLPSDRFSAERTGGSVSTLTIQRTQQEDSAVYLCASSLPARAVSHEQYFGPGTRLTVT.

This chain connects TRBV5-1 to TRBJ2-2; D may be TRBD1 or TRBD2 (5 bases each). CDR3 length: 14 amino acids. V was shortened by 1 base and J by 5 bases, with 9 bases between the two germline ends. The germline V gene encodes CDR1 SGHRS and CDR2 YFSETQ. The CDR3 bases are TGCGCCAGCAGCTTGTACGGGACGACCGGGGAGCTGTTTTTT. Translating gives CASSLYGTTGELFF.

CDR3 coding DNA: TGCGCCAGCAGTGAAGGGAGCGGGTACGGACAAGAGACCCAGTACTTC. Its protein is CASSEGSGYGQETQYF. The chain employs TRBV10-1 and TRBJ2-5, with D perhaps TRBD2 (6 bases). V lost 3 bases and J 2 bases, leaving 16 bases between the germline ends. Germline V gives CDR1 WNHNN, CDR2 SYGVQD (reference sequence). The CDR3 is 16 residues long.

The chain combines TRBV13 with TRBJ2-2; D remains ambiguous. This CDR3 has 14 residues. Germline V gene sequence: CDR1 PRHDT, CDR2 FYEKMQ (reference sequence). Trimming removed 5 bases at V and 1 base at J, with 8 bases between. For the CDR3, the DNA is TGTGCCAGCAGCCCTGACCAGAACACCGGGGAGCTGTTTTTT. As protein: CASSPDQNTGELFF.

The CDR3 coding sequence is TGCGCCAGCAGCTTGGATCCGGGGGTCACAGATACGCAGTATTTT. Its protein product is CASSLDPGVTDTQYF. The chain has TRBV5-1 and TRBJ2-3; weak D call: TRBD2 (6 bases). CDR3 length: 15 amino acids. CDR1 SGHRS and CDR2 YFSETQ come from the germline V gene. V lost 0 bases and J 2 bases, leaving 10 bases between the germline ends.

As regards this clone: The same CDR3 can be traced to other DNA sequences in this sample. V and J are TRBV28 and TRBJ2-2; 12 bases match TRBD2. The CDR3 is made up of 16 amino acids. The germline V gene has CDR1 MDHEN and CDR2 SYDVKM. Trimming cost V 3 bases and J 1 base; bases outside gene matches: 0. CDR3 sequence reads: CASSLGLAGNTGELFF. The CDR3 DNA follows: TGTGCCAGCAGTTTGGGACTAGCGGGGAACACCGGGGAGCTGTTTTTT. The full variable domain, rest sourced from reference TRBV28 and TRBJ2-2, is DVKVTQSSRYLVKRTGEKVFLECVQDMDHENMFWYRQDPGLGLRLIYFSYDVKMKEKGDIPEGYSVSREKKERFSLILESASTNQTSMYLCASSLGLAGNTGELFFGEGSRLTVL.

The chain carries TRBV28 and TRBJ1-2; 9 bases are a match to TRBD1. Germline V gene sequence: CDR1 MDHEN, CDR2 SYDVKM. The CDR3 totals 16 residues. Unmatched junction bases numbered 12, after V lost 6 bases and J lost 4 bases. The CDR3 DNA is TGTGCCAGCAGGCTTACCGGACAGGGGTTATTCTATGGCTACACCTTC. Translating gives CASRLTGQGLFYGYTF.

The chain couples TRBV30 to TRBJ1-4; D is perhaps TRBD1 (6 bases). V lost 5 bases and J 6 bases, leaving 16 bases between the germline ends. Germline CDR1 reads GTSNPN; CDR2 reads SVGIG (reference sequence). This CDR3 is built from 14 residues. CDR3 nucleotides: TGTGCCTGGGGATGGACAGAGCCTCATGAAAAACTGTTTTTT. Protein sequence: CAWGWTEPHEKLFF.

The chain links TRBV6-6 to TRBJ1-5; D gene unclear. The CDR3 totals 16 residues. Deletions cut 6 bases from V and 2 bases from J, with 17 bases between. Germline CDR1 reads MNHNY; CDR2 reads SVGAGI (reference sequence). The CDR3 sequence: CASSSLGRRGNQPQHF. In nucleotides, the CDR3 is TGTGCCAGCAGCAGTCTTGGACGGCGGGGCAATCAGCCCCAGCATTTT.

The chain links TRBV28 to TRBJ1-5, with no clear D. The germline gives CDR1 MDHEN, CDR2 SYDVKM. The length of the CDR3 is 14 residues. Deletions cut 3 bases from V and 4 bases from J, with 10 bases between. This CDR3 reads CASSFWAENQPQHF. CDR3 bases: TGTGCCAGCAGTTTTTGGGCAGAGAATCAGCCCCAGCATTTT.

In DNA form, the CDR3 reads TGTGCCACCAGCGTTCCCTCCGCTAGCGGGAGGACCCAGTACTTC. It encodes CATSVPSASGRTQYF. The chain has TRBV15 and TRBJ2-5; 10 positions match TRBD2. V lost 5 bases, J lost 7 bases, and 10 bases stayed unmatched. The CDR3 consists of 15 residues. Germline CDR1 and CDR2: LNHNV and YYDKDF (reference sequence).

The CDR3 here is CASSLGMGTGGDTQYF. CDR3 coding DNA: TGTGCCAGCAGCCTAGGGATGGGGACTGGAGGCGATACGCAGTATTTT. The chain has TRBV5-6 and TRBJ2-3, with D maybe TRBD2 (6 bases). Trimming left V 4 bases short and J 6 bases short, with 21 bases between. This CDR3 comprises 16 residues. The germline V gene encodes CDR1 SGHDT and CDR2 YYEEEE.

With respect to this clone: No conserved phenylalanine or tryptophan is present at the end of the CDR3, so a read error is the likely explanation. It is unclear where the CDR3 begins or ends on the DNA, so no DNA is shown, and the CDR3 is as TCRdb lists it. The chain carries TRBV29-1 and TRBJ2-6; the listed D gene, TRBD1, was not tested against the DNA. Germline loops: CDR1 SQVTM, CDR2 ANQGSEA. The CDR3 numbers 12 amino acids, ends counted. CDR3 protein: CSADKGWDRAPE.

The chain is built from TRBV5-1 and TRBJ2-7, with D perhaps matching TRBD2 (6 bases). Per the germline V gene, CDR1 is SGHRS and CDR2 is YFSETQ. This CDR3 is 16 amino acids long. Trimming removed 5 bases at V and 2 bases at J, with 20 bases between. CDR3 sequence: CASSSQGGTSPYEQYF. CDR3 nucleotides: TGCGCCAGCAGTTCGCAGGGCGGGACCTCCCCCTACGAGCAGTACTTC.